This is a list of T cell receptor beta chains from one sample in a study of cytomegalovirus exposure and HLA in healthy donors. TCRdb's table, derived via immunoSEQ multiplex PCR, lists solely in-frame clones and lacks some. There are over 75,000 clones in the sample, with more than 0.45% held by the top ten. The sample comprised PBMCs. Source of these receptors: a man aged 45-65 years in good health and CMV-seronegative. Each CDR3 is given with its conserved first and last residue. The D gene is left open where the match is weak.

>TRBV6-6|TRBJ2-7|-
CASSYSSPEGDYEQYF
TGTGCCAGCAGTTACTCGAGTCCAGAGGGCGACTACGAGCAGTACTTC
>TRBV30|TRBJ2-7|TRBD1
CAWSLTGVIYEQYF
TGTGCCTGGAGTTTGACAGGGGTCATATACGAGCAGTACTTC
>TRBV18|TRBJ2-1|-
CASSPRAISPVGQGSYNEQFF
TGTGCCAGCTCACCACGGGCCATTTCACCCGTTGGTCAGGGCTCCTACAATGAGCAGTTCTTC
>TRBV7-3|TRBJ2-1|TRBD2
CASSLIGGGQGNEQFF
TGTGCCAGCAGCTTAATCGGGGGGGGACAAGGGAATGAGCAGTTCTTC
>TRBV5-5|TRBJ2-3|TRBD2
CASSLAGGPYTDTQYF
TGTGCCAGCAGCTTGGCGGGGGGACCCTACACAGATACGCAGTATTTT
>TRBV2|TRBJ2-7|-
CASTLDRNYEQYF
TGTGCCAGCACTCTAGACAGGAACTACGAGCAGTACTTC
>TRBV4-3|TRBJ1-1|-
CASSQDPPGALTEAFF
TGCGCCAGCAGCCAAGATCCTCCAGGGGCGTTGACTGAAGCTTTCTTT
>TRBV5-1|TRBJ2-1|-
CASSWGRYNEQFF
TGCGCCAGCAGCTGGGGCAGATACAATGAGCAGTTCTTC
>TRBV27|TRBJ1-6|-
CASSLSQFPGERSPLHF
TGTGCCAGCAGTTTATCACAATTTCCGGGAGAAAGATCACCCCTCCACTTT
>TRBV6-6|TRBJ2-1|TRBD2
CASSLQRGDYNEQFF
TGTGCCAGCAGCCTCCAGCGGGGGGACTACAATGAGCAGTTCTTC
>TRBV4-1|TRBJ2-1|TRBD1
CASSHQMGQYNEQFF
TGCGCCAGCAGCCACCAGATGGGACAGTACAATGAGCAGTTCTTC
>TRBV29-1|TRBJ1-4|-
CSVRGRDNEKLFF
TGCAGCGTTCGAGGGAGGGATAATGAAAAACTGTTTTTT
>TRBV10-3|TRBJ1-1|-
CAISESTRNTEAFF
TGTGCCATCAGTGAGTCGACTAGGAACACTGAAGCTTTCTTT
>TRBV2|TRBJ1-1|-
CATGERTALNTEAFF
TGTGCCACAGGGGAGAGGACAGCTTTGAACACTGAAGCTTTCTTT
>TRBV7-8|TRBJ1-2|-
CASSLAGDYGYTF
TGTGCCAGCAGCTTGGCAGGGGACTATGGCTACACCTTC
>TRBV6-1|TRBJ1-4|-
CASRGDGREKLFF
TGTGCCAGCAGGGGGGACGGGAGGGAAAAACTGTTTTTT
>TRBV5-1|TRBJ1-2|-
CASGLPGVSRGSVLYGYTF
TGCGCCAGCGGATTACCGGGGGTCTCGCGAGGCTCAGTACTCTATGGCTACACCTTC
>TRBV29-1|TRBJ1-2|TRBD1
CSVVPLRDSYGYTF
TGCAGCGTAGTACCCCTCCGGGACAGCTATGGCTACACCTTC
>TRBV19|TRBJ1-1|-
CASSSEQGMNTEAFF
TGTGCCAGTAGTTCCGAACAGGGTATGAACACTGAAGCTTTCTTT
>TRBV7-6|TRBJ2-1|-
CASSASIRVSSYNEQFF
TGTGCCAGCAGCGCTAGCATCCGGGTTAGCTCCTACAATGAGCAGTTCTTC
>TRBV27|TRBJ2-7|TRBD2
CASSLSKVAGSSYEQYF
TGTGCCAGCAGTTTATCGAAGGTAGCGGGGAGCTCCTACGAGCAGTACTTC
>TRBV18|TRBJ2-7|-
CASSAQGIVYEQYF
TGTGCCAGCTCCGCGCAGGGTATTGTCTACGAGCAGTACTTC
>TRBV7-6|TRBJ1-5|TRBD1
CASSSGTGVNNQPQHF
TGTGCCAGCAGCTCCGGGACAGGGGTGAACAATCAGCCCCAGCATTTT
>TRBV28|TRBJ2-7|TRBD1
CASRKQGLSYEQYF
TGTGCCAGCAGGAAACAGGGGTTATCCTACGAGCAGTACTTC
>TRBV18|TRBJ2-2|-
CASSPNSLSNTGELFF
TGTGCCAGCTCACCCAACTCCCTCTCGAACACCGGGGAGCTGTTTTTT
>TRBV2|TRBJ1-2|TRBD1
CASSPGTGGQVGYTF
TGTGCCAGCAGCCCTGGGACAGGGGGCCAGGTTGGCTACACCTTC
>TRBV7-3|TRBJ1-6|-
CARTPSNNSPLHF
TGTGCGAGGACACCGAGTAATAATTCACCCCTCCACTTT
>TRBV10-3|TRBJ2-3|TRBD2
CAIKLAGRSTDTQYF
TGTGCCATCAAACTAGCGGGGCGTAGCACAGATACGCAGTATTTT
>TRBV7-9|TRBJ2-3|-
CASSFSGSTDTQYF
TGTGCCAGCAGCTTTAGCGGCAGCACAGATACACAGTATTTT
>TRBV6-1|TRBJ1-2|-
CASSEGGGRRGYTF
TGTGCCAGCAGTGAAGGGGGGGGCAGGAGGGGCTACACCTTC
>TRBV4-1|TRBJ2-5|-
CASSLQAGEVRETQYF
TGCGCCAGCAGCCTACAAGCCGGGGAAGTGAGGGAGACCCAGTACTTC
>TRBV7-6|TRBJ2-7|-
CASSLDQGPYEQYF
TGTGCCAGCAGCTTAGATCAGGGGCCCTACGAGCAGTACTTC
>TRBV5-1|TRBJ2-5|-
CASRLQGYQETQYF
TGCGCCAGCAGGTTACAGGGTTACCAAGAGACCCAGTACTTC
>TRBV13|TRBJ1-2|-
CASSPSAVYGYTF
TGTGCCAGCAGCCCCTCCGCGGTCTATGGCTACACCTTC
>TRBV11-2|TRBJ1-1|TRBD1
CASSTGTVAEAFF
TGTGCCAGCAGCACCGGGACAGTAGCTGAAGCTTTCTTT
>TRBV19|TRBJ1-5|TRBD1
CASSIFRGRNSNQPQHF
TGTGCCAGTAGTATTTTTAGGGGGCGAAATAGCAATCAGCCCCAGCATTTT
>TRBV19|TRBJ1-2|-
CASSIEDRPYGYTF
TGTGCCAGTAGTATTGAGGACAGACCTTATGGCTACACCTTC
>TRBV11-2|TRBJ2-7|TRBD1
CASSPRTGTVEQYF
TGTGCCAGCAGCCCCCGGACAGGGACGGTCGAGCAGTACTTC
>TRBV27|TRBJ2-7|-
CASGGLSSYEQYF
TGTGCCAGCGGGGGCCTCAGCTCCTACGAGCAGTACTTC
>TRBV4-1|TRBJ2-5|TRBD2
CASSQRGLAGPQETQYF
TGCGCCAGCAGCCAACGAGGACTAGCGGGCCCCCAAGAGACCCAGTACTTC
>TRBV27|TRBJ1-6|TRBD1
CASSLPGQGSSYNSPLHF
TGTGCCAGCAGTTTACCGGGACAGGGAAGCTCCTATAATTCACCCCTCCACTTT